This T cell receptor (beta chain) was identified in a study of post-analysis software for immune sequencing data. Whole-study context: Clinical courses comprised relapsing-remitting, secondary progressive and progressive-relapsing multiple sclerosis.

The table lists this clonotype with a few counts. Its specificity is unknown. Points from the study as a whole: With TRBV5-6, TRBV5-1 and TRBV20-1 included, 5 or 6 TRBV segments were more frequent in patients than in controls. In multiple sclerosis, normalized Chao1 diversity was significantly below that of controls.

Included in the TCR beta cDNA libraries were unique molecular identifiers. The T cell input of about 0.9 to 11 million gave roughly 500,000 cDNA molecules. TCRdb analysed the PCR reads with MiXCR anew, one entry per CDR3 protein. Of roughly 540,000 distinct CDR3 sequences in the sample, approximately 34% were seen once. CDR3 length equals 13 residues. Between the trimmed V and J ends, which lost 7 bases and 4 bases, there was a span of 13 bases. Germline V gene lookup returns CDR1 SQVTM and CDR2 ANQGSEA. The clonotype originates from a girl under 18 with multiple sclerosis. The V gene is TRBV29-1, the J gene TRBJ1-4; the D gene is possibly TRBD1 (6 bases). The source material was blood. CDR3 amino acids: CSGTTGGNEKLFF. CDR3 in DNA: TGCAGCGGCACGACAGGCGGTAATGAAAAACTGTTTTTT.